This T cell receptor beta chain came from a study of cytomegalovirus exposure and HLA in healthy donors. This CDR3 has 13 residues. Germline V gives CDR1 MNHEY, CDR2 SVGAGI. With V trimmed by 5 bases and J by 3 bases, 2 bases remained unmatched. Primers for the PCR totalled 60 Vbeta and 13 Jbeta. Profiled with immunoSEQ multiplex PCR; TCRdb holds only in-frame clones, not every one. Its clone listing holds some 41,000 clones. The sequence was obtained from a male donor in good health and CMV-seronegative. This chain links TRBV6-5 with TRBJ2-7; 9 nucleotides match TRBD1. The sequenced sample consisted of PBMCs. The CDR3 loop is CASSRTGVYEQYF. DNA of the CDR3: TGTGCCAGCAGTCGGACAGGGGTCTACGAGCAGTACTTC.